A single sample is the source of the 29 T cell receptor beta chains below, sequenced in a study of monozygotic twins with inflammatory bowel disease (dated by TCRdb to about 2019). Libraries came from 5' RACE. Sequencing was performed on an Illumina HiSeq 2500. Each entry corresponds to one CDR3 protein sequence from reads that TCRdb reprocessed, and DNA is not given. The table held for this sample gives around 400,000 distinct CDR3 sequences. 2% to 3% of the sample comes from the top ten. The sequencing input was blood. These receptors originate from a human donor with ulcerative colitis or Crohn's disease, or a healthy co-twin of an affected twin (not recorded which).

The CDR3 sequence: CASSVAGLGYEQYF. The V call is TRBV9, the J call TRBJ2-7; TCRdb indicates TRBD2, and absent DNA this call remains unverified. From germline, CDR1 is SGDLS and CDR2 YYNGEE. CDR3 length equals 14 residues.

This rearrangement joins TRBV7-8 to TRBJ2-1; the TRBD1 assignment by TCRdb is unverifiable without DNA. Germline V lookup: CDR1 SGHVS, CDR2 FQNEAQ. This CDR3 region has 15 residues. This chain's CDR3 is CASSLRTGENNEQFF.

V is TRBV28 and J is TRBJ2-1; TCRdb's assignment of TRBD2 cannot be checked, as there is no DNA. The CDR3 is made up of 13 amino acids. Germline V CDR1 and CDR2: MDHEN, SYDVKM. CDR3: CASRKHRLAEQFF.

The chain uses TRBV4-1 and TRBJ2-1; TCRdb's D call, TRBD1, is unchecked because there is no DNA. CDR3 length: 17 amino acids. CDR1 is MGHRA, CDR2 YSYEKL, per germline. This CDR3 is CASSQAETGDFYNEQFF.

The CDR3 is CASGTGAGTDTQYF. J is TRBJ2-3 and V is TRBV5-1; TCRdb designates TRBD1, a call that cannot be tested without DNA. CDR1 and CDR2 from the germline V gene are SGHRS and YFSETQ. The CDR3 has 14 residues.

V is TRBV9 and J is TRBJ2-7; TCRdb selects TRBD2, and the lack of DNA leaves this call unchecked. Germline V CDR1 and CDR2: SGDLS, YYNGEE. CDR3 length: 15 residues. CDR3 in amino acids: CASSPSGVEAYEQYF.

J is TRBJ2-7 and V is TRBV3-1; the D call of TRBD1 rests on TCRdb alone, since no DNA is present to check it. Germline V CDR1 and CDR2: LGHDT, YNNKEL (reference sequence). There are 11 residues in the CDR3. The CDR3 sequence is CASSTLDEQYF.

The gene calls are TRBV5-4 and TRBJ1-1. CDR1 SGHNT and CDR2 YYREEE come from the germline V gene (reference sequence). CDR3 size: 14 residues. The chain's CDR3 is CASSLEGLLVEAFF.

This chain connects TRBV7-2 to TRBJ1-1. The germline V gene encodes CDR1 SGHTA and CDR2 FQGNSA. CDR3 length equals 15 residues. The CDR3 protein is CASSEHPPGNTEAFF.

The chain joins TRBV18 to TRBJ1-2. The germline CDR1 and CDR2 sequences are KGHSH and LQKENI. The CDR3 covers 11 residues. The chain's CDR3 is CASSPIQSYTF.

V is TRBV27 and J is TRBJ2-1; TCRdb selects TRBD1, and the lack of DNA leaves this call unchecked. This CDR3 contains 17 residues. CDR1 is MNHEY and CDR2 is SMNVEV in the germline V gene (reference sequence). This CDR3 reads CASSPRPGAGGSNEQFF.

The chain combines TRBV18 with TRBJ2-7. Germline CDR1 KGHSH, CDR2 LQKENI. This CDR3 is 13 amino acids long. CDR3 protein: CASSPPGDYEQYF.

The chain joins TRBV3-1 to TRBJ2-5. The CDR3 totals 14 residues. Germline lookup yields CDR1 LGHDT and CDR2 YNNKEL (reference sequence). CDR3 in amino acids: CASSPGGQQETQYF.

This chain links TRBV5-1 with TRBJ2-1; TCRdb's D call of TRBD1 is untestable without DNA. The CDR3 totals 15 residues. The germline V gene has CDR1 SGHRS and CDR2 YFSETQ. The chain's CDR3 is CASSSSGTFLNEQFF.

The rearrangement uses TRBV11-1 and TRBJ2-1; TCRdb picks TRBD2, but there is no DNA to check that call. Germline V gene sequence: CDR1 SGHAT, CDR2 FQDESV (reference sequence). CDR3 size: 14 residues. CDR3 residues: CASSLQREYNEQFF.

The chain employs TRBV3-1 and TRBJ2-5; TCRdb's D gene call, TRBD2, goes unchecked for lack of DNA. The CDR3 totals 14 residues. Germline CDR1 reads LGHDT; CDR2 reads YNNKEL (reference sequence). CDR3: CASSQEPSYETQYF.

The chain employs TRBV20-1 and TRBJ2-7; TCRdb selects TRBD2, and the lack of DNA leaves this call unchecked. The CDR3 covers 12 residues. Germline CDR1 and CDR2: DFQATT and SNEGSKA (reference sequence). The CDR3 loop reads CSAREEASLAGF.

Here the CDR3 reads CASSLPSRDRVRTKTEAFF. V gene TRBV7-2 combines with J gene TRBJ1-1; there is no DNA to check the TCRdb D call of TRBD1. The CDR3 consists of 19 residues. Germline V gene sequence: CDR1 SGHTA, CDR2 FQGNSA.

The V and J genes are TRBV4-2 and TRBJ2-1. The germline CDR1 and CDR2 sequences are LGHNA and YNFKEQ. This CDR3 has 15 residues. Here the CDR3 reads CASSQAINRNNEQFF.

The chain carries TRBV2 and TRBJ1-1. CDR1 and CDR2 (germline): SNHLY, FYNNEI. This CDR3 contains 11 residues. CDR3 loop: CASRTEFSAFF.

This rearrangement joins TRBV30 to TRBJ1-3. The CDR3 contains 14 residues. Germline V gene sequence: CDR1 GTSNPN, CDR2 SVGIG (reference sequence). The CDR3 region is CAWSRRQPGNTIYF.

J is TRBJ2-1 and V is TRBV29-1; absent DNA, TCRdb's TRBD1 call cannot be checked. CDR1 and CDR2 from the germline V gene are SQVTM and ANQGSEA. The CDR3 contains 11 residues. The CDR3 is CSHNSGTNLFF.

The chain combines TRBV19 with TRBJ2-7; TCRdb picks TRBD1, but there is no DNA to check that call. Germline V gene data show CDR1 as LNHDA and CDR2 as SQIVND (reference sequence). This CDR3 is built from 15 residues. CDR3 loop: CASSFSGGNSYEQYF. Variable domain in full (rest from reference TRBV19 and TRBJ2-7): DGGITQSPKYLFRKEGQNVTLSCEQNLNHDAMYWYRQDPGQGLRLIYYSQIVNDFQKGDIAEGYSVSREKKESFPLTVTSAQKNPTAFYLCASSFSGGNSYEQYFGPGTRLTVT.

V usage is TRBV12-3 or TRBV12-4 and J usage is TRBJ1-6; TCRdb names TRBD1, which stays unverified in the absence of DNA. The length of the CDR3 is 15 residues. The CDR3 loop reads CASSSDRGYGSPLHF.

This chain uses TRBV5-1 with TRBJ2-3; TCRdb outputs TRBD2, but without DNA this stays unchecked. Germline V gene data show CDR1 as SGHRS and CDR2 as YFSETQ. The CDR3 is 13 residues long. The CDR3 is CASSPPADGRQYF.

The chain is built from TRBV5-1 and TRBJ1-1. The CDR3 has 14 residues. The germline CDR1 and CDR2 sequences are SGHRS and YFSETQ. The CDR3 sequence: CASSLVQENTEAFF.

J is TRBJ1-5 and V is TRBV6-1; with no DNA, the TCRdb D assignment of TRBD1 cannot be verified. This CDR3 is 15 amino acids long. The V gene's germline CDR1 is MNHNS and CDR2 SASEGT. CDR3 region: CASKETELSNQPQHF.

This sequence joins TRBV18 and TRBJ1-2; the TRBD1 assignment by TCRdb is unverifiable without DNA. The CDR3 runs 19 residues. From germline, CDR1 is KGHSH and CDR2 LQKENI. This CDR3 is CASSPGGTGVKGSLRGYTF.

The chain joins TRBV6-5 to TRBJ1-2. Germline V gene sequence: CDR1 MNHEY, CDR2 SVGAGI. CDR3 length: 16 amino acids. The CDR3 spells CASSYSSGGPNYGYTF.